Listed below are T cell receptor beta chains from one sample, sequenced in a study of T cell repertoires in cytomegalovirus infection. MiXCR was run by TCRdb on the reads, yielding one entry per CDR3 protein. This table has hundreds of thousands of distinct CDR3 sequences, roughly 36% appearing once. Sequencing input: PBMCs. The source of these receptors is a human donor in good health (CMV status not recorded). Some clones in this sample may be carry-over from other donors' samples. The CDR3 runs from the conserved cysteine through the conserved F or W. A D gene is named only where the DNA matches it firmly. Rows give clone size only sometimes, using once, few, many, or a class for an expanded clone.

clone_size,d_call,j_call,v_call,cdr3_aa,cdr3_nt
NA,NA,TRBJ2-7,TRBV20-1,CSARGSHSYEQYF,TGCAGTGCTAGAGGTAGTCATTCCTACGAGCAGTACTTC
NA,NA,TRBJ2-4,TRBV28,CASSLSDLHQYF,TGTGCCAGCAGTCTATCGGATCTACATCAGTACTTC
many,NA,TRBJ2-7,TRBV7-2,CASSFSLYYEQYF,TGTGCCAGCAGCTTTAGCCTTTACTACGAGCAGTACTTC
NA,NA,TRBJ1-1,TRBV7-9,CASSLDAGWSTEAFF,TGTGCCAGCAGCTTAGATGCCGGCTGGAGCACTGAAGCTTTCTTT
NA,NA,TRBJ1-3,TRBV14,CASSQAVHTIYF,TGTGCCAGCAGCCAAGCAGTTCACACCATATATTTT
NA,NA,TRBJ1-2,TRBV6-1,CATTTGGIVYGYTF,TGTGCCACAACTACCGGGGGAATCGTATATGGCTACACCTTC
NA,TRBD2,TRBJ2-5,TRBV7-6,CASSTQTSAHYF,TGTGCCAGCAGCACCCAGACTAGCGCTCATTACTTC
NA,NA,TRBJ2-1,TRBV7-4,CASSQGGFGGGNEQFF,TGTGCCAGCAGCCAGGGCGGTTTTGGCGGAGGCAATGAGCAGTTCTTC
few,TRBD1,TRBJ2-3,TRBV7-2,CASSLPRTGGIADTQYF,TGTGCCAGCAGCTTACCGAGGACAGGGGGTATAGCAGATACGCAGTATTTT
few,NA,TRBJ1-6,TRBV28,CASSPPGRRNSPLHF,TGTGCCAGCAGTCCCCCTGGCAGGCGCAATTCACCCCTCCACTTT
NA,NA,TRBJ2-5,TRBV10-3,CAIRRGEGETQYF,TGTGCCATCAGACGGGGAGAGGGAGAGACCCAGTACTTC
NA,NA,TRBJ2-3,TRBV12-3/TRBV12-4,CASSVKGADTQYF,TGTGCCAGCAGCGTTAAGGGAGCAGATACGCAGTATTTT
few,NA,TRBJ1-2,TRBV7-2,CASSLAEGGRRGYTF,TGTGCCAGCAGCTTAGCGGAGGGGGGACGTAGGGGCTACACCTTC
NA,NA,TRBJ1-1,TRBV11-2,CDSSLGQVSNTEAFF,TGTGACAGCAGCTTAGGCCAGGTGTCGAACACTGAAGCTTTCTTT
few,TRBD1,TRBJ1-5,TRBV12-3/TRBV12-4,CACVTGNQPQHF,TGTGCCTGTGTGACAGGGAATCAGCCCCAGCATTTT
NA,NA,TRBJ1-2,TRBV7-2,CARSLASRDVYTF,TGTGCCAGAAGCTTAGCCTCTAGGGATGTCTACACCTTC
NA,TRBD2,TRBJ2-3,TRBV27,CASSLSSGVAADTQYF,TGTGCCAGCAGTTTATCTAGCGGGGTTGCCGCAGATACGCAGTATTTT
NA,NA,TRBJ2-1,TRBV19,CASSNIRGYNEQLF,TGTGCCAGTAGTAATATTCGGGGCTACAATGAGCAGTTATTC
few,NA,TRBJ2-1,TRBV7-2,CASSWVREGYDEQFF,TGTGCCAGCAGCTGGGTGCGCGAAGGGTACGATGAGCAGTTCTTC
few,TRBD2,TRBJ2-1,TRBV20-1,CSAPLAGGLQQFF,TGCAGTGCCCCTCTAGCGGGAGGGCTCCAGCAGTTCTTC
few,TRBD2,TRBJ2-2,TRBV5-4,CASSLTSGSPSGELFF,TGTGCCAGCAGCCTGACTAGCGGGAGTCCTTCAGGGGAGCTGTTTTTT
NA,NA,TRBJ1-3,TRBV20-1,CSARKTSGNTIYF,TGCAGTGCTAGAAAGACTTCCGGAAACACCATATATTTT
few,TRBD2,TRBJ2-1,TRBV28,CASREDRLADHNEQFF,TGTGCCAGCAGAGAGGATCGACTAGCCGATCACAATGAGCAGTTCTTC
few,NA,TRBJ2-1,TRBV2,CASKMREGSNEQFF,TGTGCCAGCAAGATGCGGGAAGGTTCCAATGAGCAGTTCTTC
NA,TRBD1,TRBJ1-4,TRBV4-2,CASSHGQGAATNEKLFF,TGTGCCAGCAGCCACGGACAGGGCGCTGCAACTAATGAAAAACTGTTTTTT
NA,NA,TRBJ2-5,TRBV7-6,CASSFGIRQETQYF,TGTGCCAGCAGCTTCGGGATAAGGCAAGAGACCCAGTACTTC
NA,NA,TRBJ2-2,TRBV11-2,CASSPGGLRQTGELFF,TGTGCCAGCAGCCCCGGGGGACTCCGACAGACCGGGGAGCTGTTTTTT
NA,NA,TRBJ2-7,TRBV27,CATSPRAGYEQYF,TGTGCCACCAGTCCGCGAGCCGGGTACGAGCAGTACTTC
NA,TRBD1,TRBJ1-1,TRBV20-1,CSARQGGTEAFF,TGCAGTGCTCGACAGGGCGGCACTGAAGCTTTCTTT
NA,NA,TRBJ1-2,TRBV24-1,CATSDFRYGYTF,TGTGCCACCAGTGATTTCCGATATGGCTACACCTTC
NA,NA,TRBJ1-1,TRBV6-5,CASSYSLNSADTEAFF,TGTGCCAGCAGTTACAGTTTGAACAGTGCGGATACTGAAGCTTTCTTT
NA,NA,TRBJ1-1,TRBV20-1,CSERGQSHTEAFF,TGCAGTGAAAGAGGGCAAAGTCACACTGAAGCTTTCTTT
few,NA,TRBJ2-5,TRBV7-9,CASSLTNTPQETQYF,TGTGCCAGCAGCTTAACCAATACTCCCCAAGAGACCCAGTACTTC
few,NA,TRBJ1-1,TRBV25-1,CASSVPGNTEAFF,TGTGCCAGCAGTGTGCCAGGGAACACTGAAGCTTTCTTT
many,TRBD1,TRBJ1-2,TRBV7-2,CASSPRDSGRGYTF,TGTGCCAGCAGCCCCAGGGACAGCGGAAGGGGCTACACCTTC
few,NA,TRBJ2-3,TRBV7-3,CASSAGQTTDTQYF,TGTGCCAGCAGCGCGGGACAGACCACAGATACGCAGTATTTT
few,NA,TRBJ2-1,TRBV24-1,CATSGRNEQFF,TGTGCCACCAGTGGCAGGAATGAGCAGTTCTTC
many,TRBD1,TRBJ2-5,TRBV7-8,CASSATGSRETQYF,TGTGCCAGCAGCGCGACAGGGTCCAGAGAGACCCAGTACTTC
NA,TRBD2,TRBJ2-3,TRBV18,CAGRAGDSTDTQYF,TGTGCCGGGAGAGCGGGAGATAGCACAGATACGCAGTATTTT
NA,TRBD1,TRBJ2-1,TRBV4-1,CASSQGGTAYNEQFF,TGCGCCAGCAGCCAAGGGGGGACAGCCTACAATGAGCAGTTCTTC
NA,NA,TRBJ1-5,TRBV12-3/TRBV12-4,CASGLDRGSNQPQHF,TGTGCCAGCGGGTTAGACAGAGGGAGCAATCAGCCCCAGCATTTT
NA,TRBD1,TRBJ1-2,TRBV29-1,CSVAPGQGQYGYTF,TGCAGCGTGGCCCCGGGACAGGGACAGTATGGCTACACCTTC
few,TRBD2,TRBJ2-4,TRBV12-3/TRBV12-4,CASNPSGGAKNIQYF,TGTGCCAGCAATCCCTCGGGGGGAGCCAAAAACATTCAGTACTTC
NA,NA,TRBJ2-2,TRBV7-6,CASSSTTTGELFF,TGTGCTAGCAGCTCTACCACCACCGGGGAGCTGTTTTTT
NA,TRBD1,TRBJ2-3,TRBV6-2/TRBV6-3,CASIGTGTTDTQYF,TGTGCCAGCATAGGGACAGGGACCACAGATACGCAGTATTTT
few,NA,TRBJ1-6,TRBV20-1,CSARQSNSPLHF,TGCAGTGCTCGACAGAGCAATTCACCCCTCCACTTT
few,NA,TRBJ1-4,TRBV28,CASNVLGEKLFF,TGTGCCAGCAATGTGCTGGGTGAAAAACTGTTTTTT
NA,NA,TRBJ1-1,TRBV2,CASAPTGRGENTEAFF,TGTGCCAGCGCCCCGACAGGCCGGGGCGAGAACACTGAAGCTTTCTTT
NA,NA,TRBJ2-2,TRBV11-2,CASSLDWSSTGELFF,TGTGCCAGCAGCTTAGATTGGTCGAGCACCGGGGAGCTGTTTTTT
NA,NA,TRBJ1-2,TRBV29-1,CSVEDGGAGYGYTF,TGCAGCGTTGAAGACGGGGGCGCCGGCTATGGCTACACCTTC
few,TRBD2,TRBJ2-1,TRBV2,CASSEAESGRARQFF,TGTGCCAGCAGTGAAGCGGAGAGCGGGAGGGCAAGACAGTTCTTC
few,NA,TRBJ2-3,TRBV4-2,CASSQGGRDTQYF,TGTGCCAGCAGCCAAGGAGGGAGAGATACGCAGTATTTT
NA,NA,TRBJ2-1,TRBV10-3,CATSESFSSEQFF,TGTGCCACCAGTGAGTCGTTCTCAAGCGAGCAGTTCTTC
NA,NA,TRBJ2-2,TRBV7-8,CASSPRWGELFF,TGTGCCAGCAGCCCCCGGTGGGGGGAGCTGTTTTTT
NA,NA,TRBJ2-3,TRBV7-3,CASSSGRAPDTQYF,TGTGCCAGCAGCTCCGGCAGGGCCCCAGATACGCAGTATTTT
NA,NA,TRBJ1-2,TRBV27,CASSLRTGDLHFYGYTF,TGTGCCAGCAGTCTCCGAACAGGAGACCTCCACTTTTATGGCTACACCTTC
few,NA,TRBJ2-1,TRBV6-1,CASLGPISYNEQFF,TGTGCCAGCCTAGGGCCCATCTCCTACAATGAGCAGTTCTTC
NA,NA,TRBJ1-5,TRBV29-1,CSVLGGASNQPQHF,TGCAGCGTCCTCGGTGGGGCCAGCAATCAGCCCCAGCATTTT
NA,NA,TRBJ2-5,TRBV15,CAASRGRTQETQYF,TGTGCCGCCAGCAGAGGCAGGACCCAAGAGACCCAGTACTTC
few,NA,TRBJ2-2,TRBV14,CASSPGLLNTGELFF,TGTGCCAGCAGCCCGGGGCTCCTCAACACCGGGGAGCTGTTTTTT